The clone carrying this TCR beta chain was counted once. This specimen comes from a study of CD8 T cells in Susac syndrome. This CDR3 has 15 amino acids. Germline CDR1 and CDR2: MNHNY and SVGAGI (reference sequence). V lost 6 bases, J lost 5 bases, and 6 bases stayed unmatched. Reverse transcription of roughly 0.45 to 1 ug RNA was performed with random hexamers. TCRdb independently ran MiXCR on the immunoSEQ multiplex PCR reads; one entry per CDR3 protein. The sample yields around 71,000 distinct CDR3 sequences, over 95% seen once. Sequencing of TCR beta was performed on blood CD8+ T cells and on blood CD4+ T cells. The multiple sclerosis controls were treatment-naive patients with relapsing-remitting disease that was stable or active.

The sample taken for sequencing was CD4+ T cells from PBMCs. The chain couples TRBV6-6 to TRBJ2-3; TRBD2 agrees at 12 bases. The sequence was obtained from a human donor with multiple sclerosis. The CDR3: CASRLLAGGVDTQYF. The CDR3 DNA follows: TGTGCCAGCAGACTACTAGCGGGGGGTGTAGATACGCAGTATTTT.